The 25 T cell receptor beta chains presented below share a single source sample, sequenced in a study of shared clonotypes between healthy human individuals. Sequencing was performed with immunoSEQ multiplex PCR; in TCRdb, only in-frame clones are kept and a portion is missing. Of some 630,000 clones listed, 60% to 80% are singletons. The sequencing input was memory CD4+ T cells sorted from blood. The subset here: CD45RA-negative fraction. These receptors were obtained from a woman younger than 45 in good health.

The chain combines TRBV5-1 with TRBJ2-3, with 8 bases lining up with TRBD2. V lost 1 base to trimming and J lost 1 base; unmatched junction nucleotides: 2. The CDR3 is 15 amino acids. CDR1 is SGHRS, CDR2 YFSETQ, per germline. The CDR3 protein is CASSLLLAGTDTQYF. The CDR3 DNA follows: TGCGCCAGCAGCTTGTTACTAGCGGGCACAGATACGCAGTATTTT.

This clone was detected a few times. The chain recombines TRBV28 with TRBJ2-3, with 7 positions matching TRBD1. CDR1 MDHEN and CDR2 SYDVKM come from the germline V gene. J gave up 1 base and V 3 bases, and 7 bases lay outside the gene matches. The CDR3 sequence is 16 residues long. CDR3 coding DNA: TGTGCCAGCAGTTTGAAGGGGGCCTTGGGCACAGATACGCAGTATTTT. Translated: CASSLKGALGTDTQYF.

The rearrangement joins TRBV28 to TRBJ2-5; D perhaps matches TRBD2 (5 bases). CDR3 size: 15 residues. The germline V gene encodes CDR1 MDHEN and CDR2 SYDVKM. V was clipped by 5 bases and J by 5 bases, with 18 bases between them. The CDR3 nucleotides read TGTGCCAGCAGTCTGGGGAGCAAGCTGAAGGAGACCCAGTACTTC. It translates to CASSLGSKLKETQYF. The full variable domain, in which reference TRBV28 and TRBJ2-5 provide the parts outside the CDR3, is DVKVTQSSRYLVKRTGEKVFLECVQDMDHENMFWYRQDPGLGLRLIYFSYDVKMKEKGDIPEGYSVSREKKERFSLILESASTNQTSMYLCASSLGSKLKETQYFGPGTRLLVL.

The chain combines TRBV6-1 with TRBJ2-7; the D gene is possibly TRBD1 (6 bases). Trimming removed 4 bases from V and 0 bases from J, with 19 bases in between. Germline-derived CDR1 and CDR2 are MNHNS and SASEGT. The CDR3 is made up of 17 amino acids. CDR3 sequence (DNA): TGTGCCAGCAGTGTCAACCAGGGGACCTCGACCTCCTACGAGCAGTACTTC. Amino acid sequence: CASSVNQGTSTSYEQYF.

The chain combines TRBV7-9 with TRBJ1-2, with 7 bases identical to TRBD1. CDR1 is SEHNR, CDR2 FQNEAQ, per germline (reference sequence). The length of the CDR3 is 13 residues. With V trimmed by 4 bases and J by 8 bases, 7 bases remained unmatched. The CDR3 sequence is CASSSQGVGGYTF. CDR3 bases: TGTGCCAGCAGCTCTCAGGGGGTAGGCGGCTACACCTTC.

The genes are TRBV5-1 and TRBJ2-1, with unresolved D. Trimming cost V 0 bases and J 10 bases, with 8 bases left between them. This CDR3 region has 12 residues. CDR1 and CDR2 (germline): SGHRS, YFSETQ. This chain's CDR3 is CASSLVGSEQFF. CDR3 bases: TGCGCCAGCAGCTTGGTGGGATCGGAGCAGTTCTTC.

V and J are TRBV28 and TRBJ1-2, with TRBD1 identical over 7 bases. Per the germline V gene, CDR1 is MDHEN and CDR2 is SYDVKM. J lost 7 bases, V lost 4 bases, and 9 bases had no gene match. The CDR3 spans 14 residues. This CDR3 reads CASSSPGTDFGYTF. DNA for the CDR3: TGTGCCAGCAGTTCACCCGGGACAGACTTTGGCTACACCTTC.

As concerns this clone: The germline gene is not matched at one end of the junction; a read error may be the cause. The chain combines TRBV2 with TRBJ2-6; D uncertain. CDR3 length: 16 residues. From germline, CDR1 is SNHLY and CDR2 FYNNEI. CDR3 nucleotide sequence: TGTGCCAGCAGTGATTTGCAGCTCTCTTGGGCCAACGTCCTGACTTTC. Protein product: CASSDLQLSWANVLTF.

CDR3 residues: CASSLLRTGASTQYF. Here the CDR3 DNA reads TGTGCCAGCAGTCTCCTTAGGACAGGGGCTAGTACGCAGTATTTT. The chain recombines TRBV28 with TRBJ2-3; 9 bases agree with TRBD1. With V trimmed by 5 bases and J by 8 bases, 11 bases remained unmatched. The CDR3 covers 15 residues. The germline V gene has CDR1 MDHEN and CDR2 SYDVKM.

CDR3 DNA sequence: TGTGCCAGCAGTGGAAGGTACCAAGAGACCCAGTACTTC. This encodes CASSGRYQETQYF. The rearrangement uses TRBV28 and TRBJ2-5, with D uncertain. Trimming removed 5 bases from V and 0 bases from J, with 7 bases in between. The CDR3 has 13 residues. CDR1 MDHEN and CDR2 SYDVKM come from the germline V gene.

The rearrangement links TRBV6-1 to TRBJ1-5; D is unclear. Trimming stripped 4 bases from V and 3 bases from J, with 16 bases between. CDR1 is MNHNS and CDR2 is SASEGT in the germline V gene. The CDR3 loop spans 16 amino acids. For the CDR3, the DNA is TGTGCCAGCAGTGTCGTCCACAGCGGGAACAATCAGCCCCAGCATTTT. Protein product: CASSVVHSGNNQPQHF.

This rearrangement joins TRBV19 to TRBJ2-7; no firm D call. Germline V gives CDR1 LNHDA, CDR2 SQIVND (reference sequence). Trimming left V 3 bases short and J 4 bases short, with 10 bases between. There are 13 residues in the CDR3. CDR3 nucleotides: TGTGCCAGTAGTATCTGGCAAGAATACGAGCAGTACTTC. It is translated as CASSIWQEYEQYF.

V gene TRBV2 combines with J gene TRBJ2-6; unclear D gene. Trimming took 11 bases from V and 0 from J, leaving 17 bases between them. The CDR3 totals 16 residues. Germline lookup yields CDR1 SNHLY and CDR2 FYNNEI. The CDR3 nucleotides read TGTGCCGGGATTGGGGTCTCCAGCTCTGGGGCCAACGTCCTGACTTTC. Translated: CAGIGVSSSGANVLTF.

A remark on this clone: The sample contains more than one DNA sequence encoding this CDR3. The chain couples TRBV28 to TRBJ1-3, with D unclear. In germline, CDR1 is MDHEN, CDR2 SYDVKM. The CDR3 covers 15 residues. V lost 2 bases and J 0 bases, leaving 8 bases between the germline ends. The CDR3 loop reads CASSLGRYSGNTIYF. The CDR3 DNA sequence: TGTGCCAGCAGTTTAGGACGGTACTCTGGAAACACCATATATTTT.

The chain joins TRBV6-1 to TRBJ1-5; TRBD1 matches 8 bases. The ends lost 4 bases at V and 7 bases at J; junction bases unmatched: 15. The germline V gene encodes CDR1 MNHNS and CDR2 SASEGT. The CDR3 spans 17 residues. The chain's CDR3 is CASSGHFRTGPEQPQHF. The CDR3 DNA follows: TGTGCCAGCAGTGGCCATTTTAGGACAGGGCCAGAGCAGCCCCAGCATTTT.

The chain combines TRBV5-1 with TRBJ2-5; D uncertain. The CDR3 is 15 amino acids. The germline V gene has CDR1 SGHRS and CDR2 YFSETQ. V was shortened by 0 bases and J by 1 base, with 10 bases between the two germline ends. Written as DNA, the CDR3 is TGCGCCAGCAGCTTGGATCCCGGGTTCCAAGAGACCCAGTACTTC. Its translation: CASSLDPGFQETQYF.

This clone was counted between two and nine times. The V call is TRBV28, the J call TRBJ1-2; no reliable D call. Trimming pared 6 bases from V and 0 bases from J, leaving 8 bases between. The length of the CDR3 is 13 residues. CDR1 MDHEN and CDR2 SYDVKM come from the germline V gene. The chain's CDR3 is CASRRAANYGYTF. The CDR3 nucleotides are TGTGCCAGCAGACGGGCAGCTAACTATGGCTACACCTTC.

CDR3 in DNA: TGTGCCAGTAGGGGGGCCGCAAGTGGGAATCAGCCCCAGCATTTT. Its translation: CASRGAASGNQPQHF. The chain links TRBV19 to TRBJ1-5, with D maybe TRBD1 (6 bases). There are 15 residues in the CDR3. Per germline, CDR1 LNHDA and CDR2 SQIVND (reference sequence). Deletions cut 6 bases from V and 4 bases from J, with 16 bases between.

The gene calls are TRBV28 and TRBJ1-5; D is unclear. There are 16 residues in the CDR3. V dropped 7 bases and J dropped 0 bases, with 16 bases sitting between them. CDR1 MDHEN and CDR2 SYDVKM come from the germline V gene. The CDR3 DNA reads TGTGCCAGCACGTCCATGGGCTTTTATAGCAATCAGCCCCAGCATTTT. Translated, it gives CASTSMGFYSNQPQHF.

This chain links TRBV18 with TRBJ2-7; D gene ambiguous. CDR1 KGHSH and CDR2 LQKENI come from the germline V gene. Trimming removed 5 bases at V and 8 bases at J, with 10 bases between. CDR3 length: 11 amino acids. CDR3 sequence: CASSDLLQQYF. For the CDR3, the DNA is TGTGCCAGCTCAGACCTTCTTCAGCAGTACTTC.

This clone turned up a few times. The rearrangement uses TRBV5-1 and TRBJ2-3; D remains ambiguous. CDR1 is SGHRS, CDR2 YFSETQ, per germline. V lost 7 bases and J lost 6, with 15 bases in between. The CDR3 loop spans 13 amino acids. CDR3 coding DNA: TGCGCCAGCGGCGAATCGGAGTGGGATACGCAGTATTTT. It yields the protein CASGESEWDTQYF.

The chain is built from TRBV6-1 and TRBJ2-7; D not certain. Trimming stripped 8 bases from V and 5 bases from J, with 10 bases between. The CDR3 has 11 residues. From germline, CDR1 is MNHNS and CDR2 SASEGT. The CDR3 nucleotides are TGTGCCAGCCTCCGAGACGACGAGCAGTACTTC. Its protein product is CASLRDDEQYF.

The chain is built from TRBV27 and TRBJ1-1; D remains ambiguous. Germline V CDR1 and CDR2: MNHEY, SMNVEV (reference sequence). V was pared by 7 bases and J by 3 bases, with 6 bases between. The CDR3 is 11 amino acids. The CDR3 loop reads CASTSHTEAFF. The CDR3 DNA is TGTGCCAGCACCTCCCACACTGAAGCTTTCTTT.

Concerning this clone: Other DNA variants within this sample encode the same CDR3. CDR3 protein: CASSQEQPQHF. The CDR3 coding sequence is TGTGCCAGCAGTCAGGAACAGCCCCAGCATTTT. The chain recombines TRBV28 with TRBJ1-5; D call uncertain. The CDR3 is made up of 11 amino acids. The germline gives CDR1 MDHEN, CDR2 SYDVKM. V lost 5 bases, J lost 7 bases, and 6 bases lay in between.

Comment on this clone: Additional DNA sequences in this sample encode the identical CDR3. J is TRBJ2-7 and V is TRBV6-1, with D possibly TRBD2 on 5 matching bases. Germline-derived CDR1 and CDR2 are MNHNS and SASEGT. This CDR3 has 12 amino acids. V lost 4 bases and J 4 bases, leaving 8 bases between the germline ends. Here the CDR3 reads CASSVRGYEQYF. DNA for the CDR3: TGTGCCAGCAGTGTACGGGGTTACGAGCAGTACTTC.